These T cell receptor beta chains were read from a single sample in a study of CD8 T cells in ankylosing spondylitis. Each CDR3 protein is one row after TCRdb ran MiXCR on the 5' RACE reads. The table lists about 250,000 distinct CDR3 sequences, under 35% of them singletons. The specimen was blood, either unsorted or a sorted T cell fraction (not recorded which). The receptor source for this set is a male donor with ankylosing spondylitis or in good health (not recorded which). Each CDR3 is given with its conserved first and last residue. A D gene is named only where the DNA matches it firmly. Where a row states a size, it is once, few, many or the class of an expanded clone; other rows omit it.

d_call | j_call | v_call | clone_size | cdr3_nt | cdr3_aa
TRBD1 | TRBJ2-7 | TRBV3-1 | - | TGTGCCAGCAGCCGAGTAGGACAGGGAATCTACGAGCAGTACTTC | CASSRVGQGIYEQYF
TRBD2 | TRBJ2-3 | TRBV11-2 | few | TGTGCCAGCAGCTTCTTAGCGGGGGGGCCCCTGGCTCCAGATACGCAGTATTTT | CASSFLAGGPLAPDTQYF
TRBD2 | TRBJ2-3 | TRBV10-3 | - | TGTGCCATCAGTGAACTAGCGGGGTATGCCACAGATACGCAGTATTTT | CAISELAGYATDTQYF
TRBD2 | TRBJ2-3 | TRBV6-1 | - | TGTGCCAGCAAACTAGCGGTGGGGGATACGCAGTATTTT | CASKLAVGDTQYF
- | TRBJ1-2 | TRBV6-5 | many | TGTGCCAGCGAAGGGGTTTTCGGCTACACCTTC | CASEGVFGYTF
TRBD1 | TRBJ2-1 | TRBV12-3/TRBV12-4 | - | TGTGCCAGCAAATTGCCAGGGGGCGACAATGAGCAGTTCTTC | CASKLPGGDNEQFF
- | TRBJ2-1 | TRBV7-9 | few | TGTGCCAGCAGCCCCGTAGCGTACAATGAGCAGTTCTTC | CASSPVAYNEQFF
- | TRBJ2-7 | TRBV4-1 | few | TGCGCCAGCAGCCGTACGGGACCCTACGAGCAGTACTTC | CASSRTGPYEQYF
TRBD2 | TRBJ2-7 | TRBV3-1 | - | TGTGCCAGCAGCCAAGAGGCTCTTGACAGCGGGGGGGCGTACGAGCAGTACTTC | CASSQEALDSGGAYEQYF
- | TRBJ2-2 | TRBV3-1 | few | TGTGCCAGCAGCCGAGTTGGTGGGGAACACACCGGGGAGCTGTTTTTT | CASSRVGGEHTGELFF
- | TRBJ1-5 | TRBV5-5 | - | TGTGCCAGCAGTTGGGTCCCGGACAGCAATCAGCCCCAGCATTTT | CASSWVPDSNQPQHF
- | TRBJ1-5 | TRBV12-3/TRBV12-4 | - | TGTGCCAGCAGTTTATCAGGGCTTAATAGCAATCAGCCCCAGCATTTT | CASSLSGLNSNQPQHF
- | TRBJ2-7 | TRBV4-2 | few | TGTGCCAGCAGCCAAGTTCTGTCCTACGAGCAGTACTTC | CASSQVLSYEQYF
TRBD1 | TRBJ2-5 | TRBV5-1 | - | TGCGCCAGCAGCCTACATTCGACAGGACAGGGGTACCGAGAGACCCAGTACTTC | CASSLHSTGQGYRETQYF
TRBD2 | TRBJ2-1 | TRBV20-1 | few | TGCAGTGCTCCGGGACTAGCACCCTCCTTTCCGGGGGAGCAGTTCTTC | CSAPGLAPSFPGEQFF
TRBD2 | TRBJ2-3 | TRBV6-5 | - | TGTGCCAGCAGTTCGAGCGGGGGCCGCACAGATACGCAGTATTTT | CASSSSGGRTDTQYF
- | TRBJ2-1 | TRBV12-3/TRBV12-4 | - | TGTGCCATCGCACCCGAGGCTACTTATGAGCAGTTCTTC | CAIAPEATYEQFF
- | TRBJ2-7 | TRBV5-1 | few | TGCGCCAGCAGCTTGGACGGCCTAAGTAACGAGCAGTACTTC | CASSLDGLSNEQYF
- | TRBJ2-5 | TRBV12-3/TRBV12-4 | - | TGTGCCAGCAGTTCGGCAGGGGGGGCAGAGACCCAGTACTTC | CASSSAGGAETQYF
TRBD2 | TRBJ2-1 | TRBV6-5 | - | TGTGCCAGCAGTTTTCTAGCGGGAACTAATGAGCAGTTCTTC | CASSFLAGTNEQFF
- | TRBJ2-3 | TRBV20-1 | many | TGCAGTGCTAGAGATCGCGGGGCAGATACGCAGTATTTT | CSARDRGADTQYF
- | TRBJ2-2 | TRBV18 | many | TGTGCCAGTACCAAGACTAGTGCCGGGGAGCTGTTTTTT | CASTKTSAGELFF
TRBD1 | TRBJ2-1 | TRBV20-1 | few | TGCAGTGCTGAGGGACAGGACTTCCTCTACAATGAGCAGTTCTTC | CSAEGQDFLYNEQFF
- | TRBJ2-1 | TRBV7-9 | few | TGTGCCAGCAGCCAACCCGGCAGCTCCTACAATGAGCAGTTCTTC | CASSQPGSSYNEQFF
TRBD2 | TRBJ2-1 | TRBV7-2 | - | TGTGCCAGCAGCCCGGGGGGGCCGAGGAATGAGCAGTTCTTC | CASSPGGPRNEQFF
- | TRBJ2-5 | TRBV9 | few | TGTGCCAGCAGCGTAGGACCAGGGGAGACCCAGTACTTC | CASSVGPGETQYF
TRBD1 | TRBJ2-7 | TRBV29-1 | - | TGCAGCGTGGCCGGGACAGGGGTCTTATACGAGCAGTACTTC | CSVAGTGVLYEQYF
- | TRBJ2-7 | TRBV5-1 | - | TGCGCCAGCAGCTTGGCGCAGGGTCCCTACGAGCAGTACTTC | CASSLAQGPYEQYF
- | TRBJ2-2 | TRBV7-3 | - | TGTGCCAGCAGCCCAACCGCCTTAGGGGTTACCGGGGAGCTGTTTTTT | CASSPTALGVTGELFF
TRBD2 | TRBJ2-5 | TRBV6-5 | few | TGTGCCAGCAGTTCCGCCGGAGCGGGGGGGCGAAAAACCCAGTACTTC | CASSSAGAGGRKTQYF
- | TRBJ1-1 | TRBV12-3/TRBV12-4 | - | TGTGCCAGCAGTTTAGCGAAGGGAGGCACTGAAGCTTTCTTT | CASSLAKGGTEAFF